Sequencing of this T cell receptor beta chain was carried out in a study of cytomegalovirus exposure and HLA in healthy donors (dated by TCRdb to 2017 to 2019). Looking at the study overall: According to an earlier analysis of 587 of the donors, about 179 million T cells yielded 117 million unique TCR beta sequences and about 300 Gb of sequence data. A handful of DR-DQ haplotypes were handled as single units for association and clustering because linkage in the cohort was strong. Among the approximately 400 genotyped donors, approximately 77% belonged to the genetic ancestry cluster associated with self-reported Caucasian donors. An early release that covered 640 HLA-typed donors contained approximately 320 gigabases of sequencing data and 70 million to 100 million unique TCR sequences. A separate validation cohort of 100 to 150 different subjects was used in addition to the roughly 700-subject first cohort. All discovery cohort repertoires had been generated on a single sequencing platform. The study used immunosequencing to profile the T cell repertoires of 600 to 850 subjects and linked those repertoires to cytomegalovirus serostatus. To predict cytomegalovirus infection status, the study combined high-throughput TCR immunosequencing, statistical association of individual TCRs with disease status, and machine learning. Rather than drawing on any new phenotypic data, the later analysis identified candidate immune exposures from TCR beta sequences and the way those sequences occurred across donors. Donor age, sex, ethnicity and CMV serostatus were compiled alongside the repertoire data. A later genetic analysis took genome-wide SNP genotypes for about 65% of the roughly 670 donors and used that subset as a discovery cohort. An earlier analysis of 500 to 650 of the donors applied high-throughput TCR beta sequencing to assess whether each TCR beta V gene segment acted as functional or pseudogenic. In a later analysis, previously published TCR beta repertoires from hundreds of donors were re-analyzed and high-resolution HLA genotyping was added so that TCR occurrence patterns could be studied. The study aimed to test whether cataloging public T cell receptors could reveal signatures of past pathogen exposure. Typing coverage varied by locus: roughly 629-640 donors for A, B, C, DRB1 and DQB1; about 520 for DQA1; 606 for DPA1; some 470 for DPB1. HLA typing included class I and class II loci at four-digit resolution. Among about 360 genotyped donors of the cohort, an average of approximately 240,000 unique TCR beta nucleotide sequences were sequenced per donor, roughly 20% of them non-productive.

Per the germline V gene, SGHTA is the CDR1 and FQGNSA is the CDR2. The CDR3 runs 13 residues from the cysteine to the phenylalanine. Left in the record is the CDR3 DNA by itself, 39 bases read in frame from the first base. V was cut back by 4 bases and J by 7 bases, leaving a gap of 13 bases between them. To note about this clone: Its antigen is unknown. Nothing much larger sits one base from this clone, and base qualities are not available.

The cohort consisted of 650 to 700 healthy bone marrow donors. All cohort members were sampled while nominally healthy, although unrecorded immune exposures were likely present. The donor was CMV seronegative and was included in the group of approximately 350 seronegative cohort members. A peripheral blood sample was collected from each donor, and TCR beta sequencing was performed on peripheral blood mononuclear cells. The Qiagen DNeasy Blood Extraction Kit was used to extract genomic DNA from the blood cell samples. The research as a whole found: The only immune exposure information available for the cohort was CMV serostatus. According to a later analysis, parvovirus B19, influenza, CMV and Epstein-Barr virus appeared linked to several top co-occurrence clusters. A few of the identified cytomegalovirus-associated TCR beta chains were confirmed in vitro to be specific for cytomegalovirus antigens. In a later genetic analysis, a missense DCLRE1C variant was associated with V-gene and J-gene trimming of TCR beta chains, and the association was replicated in an independent cohort. Roughly uniform sequencing depth across donors was assumed in presence/absence analyses, although this assumption may not hold. A cluster of highly shared sequence variants was judged likely to represent a technical artifact of the sequencing pipeline. Because some donors lacked HLA typing at each locus, the association tests relied only on the typed subset. Because the 87-base-pair reads could not distinguish some IMGT-functional V segments, including TRBV6-2 and TRBV6-3, those segments were excluded. At a false discovery rate of 0.05, a later analysis linked about 16,000 TCR beta sequences to specific HLA alleles. A further reported finding was that TCR beta sequences accurately predicted the HLA-A and HLA-B alleles for most subjects in the first cohort. In a later analysis, most CMV-associated TCR beta chains were found to appear HLA-restricted, with HLA associations seemingly driven largely by CMV exposure. In an earlier analysis of about 600 of the donors, most TCR beta V segments appeared in productive rearrangements about 87% or about 30% of the time, broadly matching IMGT annotations. When HLA alleles, especially DR and DQ, strongly co-occurred, attributing TCR associations to individual alleles was difficult. In a later analysis, TCR association rates were found to vary across HLA loci, with the most associated TCRs seen for DRB1 alleles and the fewest for HLA-C alleles. In a later genetic analysis, fewer N-insertions in productive TCRs were reported among donors in an Asian-associated ancestry cluster than the 666-donor mean. Compared with equally common non-associated chains, HLA-associated TCR beta chains in a later analysis were more clonally expanded and had lower generation probabilities. In the study, about 150 TCR beta chains were listed as associated with cytomegalovirus. Most TCR sequences were observed very rarely across donors, whereas some public TCRs were present in many individuals. According to the authors, the approach could potentially be generalized to other disease states and immunological phenotypes. The cohort was sequenced for TCR beta chains only, and without alpha or paired-chain data the features that could be detected were limited. Cytomegalovirus status was reported to be diagnosed by the classifier with high specificity and sensitivity in both the original and validation cohorts. Correlated functional status among segregating V segments might be attributable to linkage disequilibrium, but an unknown experimental factor could not be ruled out. Because counts were too low, some 17 rarely observed V segments, including chromosome 9 orphons, were excluded from the earlier analysis of 500 to 700 of the donors.

Library preparation used the immunoSEQ multiplex PCR assay. For the multiplex PCR, a mixture combining 60 forward primers for TCR Vbeta segments and 13 reverse primers for TCR Jbeta segments was used. The CDR3 region of rearranged TCR beta genes was amplified from genomic DNA by a multiplex PCR assay. On the Illumina HiSeq System, the amplified TCR beta libraries were sequenced as 87-base-pair reads. Per the source publication's procedure: A later analysis counted tens of millions of unique TCR beta chains across the approximately 700 repertoires, and 9.5 million to 11 million of these chains were shared by at least two donors. To remove PCR and sequencing errors, raw reads were error-corrected and collapsed into unique sequences using a nearest-neighbor algorithm that merged closely related sequences. To assign V, D and J gene segments, CDR3 sequences were aligned to IMGT reference sequences. Each retained sequence needed at least a six-nucleotide match to both a V gene segment and a J gene segment. A rearrangement counted as productive if the CDR3 had no stop codons and remained in frame with V and J, and every other rearrangement counted as non-productive. CDR3 was defined according to IMGT convention as the region running from the second conserved V-encoded cysteine to the conserved J-encoded phenylalanine. The earlier analysis of 450 to 750 of the donors excluded any sequence lacking an unambiguous match to a single V gene segment. In an earlier analysis of 500 to 750 of the donors, V segments were called functional above 56.7% productive rearrangements and were called segregating when the between-donor standard deviation exceeded 5%. A statistical classification framework was built to diagnose cytomegalovirus status from the catalog of TCR beta chain sequences. In a later analysis, TCR nucleotide sequences were compared against IMGT/GENE-DB human TR gene sequences so that V and J genes could be assigned. The TCRdist pipeline was used in a later analysis to assign CDR3 sequences and most-parsimonious VDJ recombination scenarios. A later analysis defined each TCR beta chain by its CDR3 amino acid sequence plus V-gene family, and excluded reads lacking a unique V-gene family. In a later analysis, nearly 600 highly shared, low-generation-probability nucleotide sequences were removed to address suspected cross-contamination and a sequencing artifact. A later analysis calculated a clonal expansion index for each public chain from normalized within-repertoire ranks of inferred template counts. Generation probabilities in a later analysis came from a VDJ recombination model fitted to out-of-frame rearrangements, and those results were checked against IGoR. A later analysis scored TCR-TCR, TCR-HLA and TCR-CMV co-occurrence with hypergeometric tests, applying a repertoire-size bias correction to TCR pairs. In a later analysis, false discovery rates were estimated by permuting HLA or CMV assignments 20 times. In a later analysis, co-occurring TCRs were grouped using DBSCAN, with TCRdist sequence similarity added in when clustering inside HLA-allele-positive subsets. Repertoires with fewer than 30,000 or more than 120,000 public chains, plus five repertoires with anomalous nucleotide sharing, were excluded from co-occurrence clustering. In TCRdb, the immuneACCESS table is reduced to in-frame sequences with V and J assigned. These tables do not hold every clone; where another copy was compared, an unresolved V gene accounts for under half, and the others remain unexplained. V and J calls and clone size are those listed in that table; D and trimming were worked out from the DNA. For this sample there are around 150,000 clones; 75% to 90% appear just once. The leading ten clones occupy around 1.8% of the sample.

The chain is assembled from TRBV7-2 and TRBJ2-5; too little of a D gene remains to name it. The sample taken for sequencing was PBMCs. This receptor was obtained from a young woman in good health and CMV-seronegative. The CDR3 corresponds to CASSSGYRGTQYF. The nucleotide sequence is TGTGCCAGCAGCTCCGGTTACCGTGGGACCCAGTACTTC.